A selection of T cell receptor beta chains follows, all from one sample in a study of beta chain features in type 1 diabetes. The repertoire was sequenced with immunoSEQ multiplex PCR; TCRdb's copy has only in-frame clones and lacks some. The profile shows over 40,000 clones, 51% of them singletons. The sample was Tregs from blood. The receptors here all came from a woman aged 18-29 years in good health. CDR3s include the opening cysteine and the closing phenylalanine or tryptophan. Fields, in order: CDR3 DNA, CDR3 protein, V gene, clone size, D gene, J gene. D genes are given only for firm matches. Clone size appears in some rows only: once, few, many, or a class for an expanded clone.

TGCGCCAGCAGCTTGACAGGTCCGAACTCCGCTAACTATGGCTACACCTTC,CASSLTGPNSANYGYTF,TRBV5-1,NA,NA,TRBJ1-2
TGTGCCAGCACCTATACAGGGGGCGGCAATCAGCCCCAGCATTTT,CASTYTGGGNQPQHF,TRBV6-1,medium-sized,TRBD1,TRBJ1-5
TGTGCCAGTAGTTCGCCGGGGGAAAAATACGAGCAGTACTTC,CASSSPGEKYEQYF,TRBV19,NA,NA,TRBJ2-7
TGTGCCAGCAGCTTAGATCTGGGTAAAGGGGGCACCCTAGTCAATCAGCCCCAGCATTTT,CASSLDLGKGGTLVNQPQHF,TRBV11-2,NA,TRBD1,TRBJ1-5
TGTGCCAGCAGCTTAACAGGGATCAACGAGCAGTACTTC,CASSLTGINEQYF,TRBV7-9,NA,NA,TRBJ2-7
TGTGCTAGTGGTTTGGGCGGAAACACTGAAGCTTTCTTT,CASGLGGNTEAFF,TRBV12-5,NA,NA,TRBJ1-1
TGTGCCAGTACCTCCCTAGGCAGGGAAGTGAGGACTGAAGCTTTCTTT,CASTSLGREVRTEAFF,TRBV19,few,NA,TRBJ1-1
TGTGCCAGTACCTCTGACAGGGGGACTCGGTCCGGGGAGCTGTTTTTT,CASTSDRGTRSGELFF,TRBV19,NA,TRBD1,TRBJ2-2
TGTGCCAGTAGTACTCACAGGGAGGGGACGCAGTATTTT,CASSTHREGTQYF,TRBV19,NA,NA,TRBJ2-3
TGTGCCAGCAGCGCCCTCCAGGGCCCGCAAGAGACCCAGTACTTC,CASSALQGPQETQYF,TRBV7-2,NA,NA,TRBJ2-5
TGTGCCAGCAGTTATACAGGGTTCGGGGAGCAGTACTTC,CASSYTGFGEQYF,TRBV6-5,NA,NA,TRBJ2-7
TGTGCCAGCAGTGTTACGGGGATCTCTGGAAACACCATATATTTT,CASSVTGISGNTIYF,TRBV6-1,NA,NA,TRBJ1-3
TGTGCCAGCAGTTTAGCGGGCCCCCAATACGAGCAGTACTTC,CASSLAGPQYEQYF,TRBV6-6,NA,TRBD2,TRBJ2-7
TGTGCCAGCAGCTTCAGGGGAGATACGCAGTATTTT,CASSFRGDTQYF,TRBV7-9,few,NA,TRBJ2-3
TGTGCCAGCAGCTTAGGACTGCAGGTGAACACTGAAGCTTTCTTT,CASSLGLQVNTEAFF,TRBV7-3,NA,NA,TRBJ1-1
TGTGCCAGCAGTTTTTGGTCGGGAGGGAGCTACGAGCAGTACTTC,CASSFWSGGSYEQYF,TRBV6-6,NA,TRBD2,TRBJ2-7
TGTGCCAGCAGTTCCGGGACAGGTTTCACGACCCAGTACTTC,CASSSGTGFTTQYF,TRBV6-1,few,TRBD1,TRBJ2-5
TGTGCCAGCAGCCAAGATACGCCAGGGGGGTCTGCGGTGAAGCAGTTCTTC,CASSQDTPGGSAVKQFF,TRBV4-2,few,NA,TRBJ2-1
TGTGCCAGCCTCCAGGGGTCTAATGAGCAGTTCTTC,CASLQGSNEQFF,TRBV6-1,NA,NA,TRBJ2-1
TGCGCCAGCAGCTTACAGGGTTTCGAGCAGTACTTC,CASSLQGFEQYF,TRBV5-1,NA,NA,TRBJ2-7
TGTGCCAGCAGCTTGGCACGGACAGAATCTAACTATGGCTACACCTTC,CASSLARTESNYGYTF,TRBV5-5,NA,NA,TRBJ1-2
TGCGCCAGCAGTGACAGGGCGGACTATGGCTACACCTTC,CASSDRADYGYTF,TRBV10-2,few,NA,TRBJ1-2
TGTGCCAGCAGTCCGGCGGGGGTCTGGGATTCACCCCTCCACTTT,CASSPAGVWDSPLHF,TRBV28,NA,NA,TRBJ1-6
TGTGCCAGCAGCTATAGTAGCACAGATACGCAGTATTTT,CASSYSSTDTQYF,TRBV5-6,NA,NA,TRBJ2-3
TGTGCCAGCAGTGACCGGCCCCTAGGAGGGGCTTTCTTT,CASSDRPLGGAFF,TRBV6-5,NA,NA,TRBJ1-1
TGCGCCAGCAGGTTATTGTCCTCTAGCACAGATACGCAGTATTTT,CASRLLSSSTDTQYF,TRBV5-1,NA,NA,TRBJ2-3
TGTGCCAGCAGCCACTCGCGGGGGAGCGTCACTGAAGCTTTCTTT,CASSHSRGSVTEAFF,TRBV7-9,few,NA,TRBJ1-1
TGCGCCAGCAGCTTGGCTGCTAGCGGGTCATCCGGGGAGCTGTTTTTT,CASSLAASGSSGELFF,TRBV5-1,once,TRBD2,TRBJ2-2
TGTGCCAGCAGTTTATCCGGGACAGGGGAGCATGGCTACACCTTC,CASSLSGTGEHGYTF,TRBV28,NA,TRBD1,TRBJ1-2
TGTGCCAGCAGCTTACAGAGGACAGGGAACGCCTACGAGCAGTACTTC,CASSLQRTGNAYEQYF,TRBV7-8,NA,TRBD1,TRBJ2-7
TGTGCCAGTAGGATTGACAGGGGGCATTTGGACACTGAAGCTTTCTTT,CASRIDRGHLDTEAFF,TRBV19,NA,TRBD1,TRBJ1-1
TGTGCCAGCAGCTTAGCGATGGACAGCTACTATGGCTACACCTTC,CASSLAMDSYYGYTF,TRBV7-9,NA,NA,TRBJ1-2